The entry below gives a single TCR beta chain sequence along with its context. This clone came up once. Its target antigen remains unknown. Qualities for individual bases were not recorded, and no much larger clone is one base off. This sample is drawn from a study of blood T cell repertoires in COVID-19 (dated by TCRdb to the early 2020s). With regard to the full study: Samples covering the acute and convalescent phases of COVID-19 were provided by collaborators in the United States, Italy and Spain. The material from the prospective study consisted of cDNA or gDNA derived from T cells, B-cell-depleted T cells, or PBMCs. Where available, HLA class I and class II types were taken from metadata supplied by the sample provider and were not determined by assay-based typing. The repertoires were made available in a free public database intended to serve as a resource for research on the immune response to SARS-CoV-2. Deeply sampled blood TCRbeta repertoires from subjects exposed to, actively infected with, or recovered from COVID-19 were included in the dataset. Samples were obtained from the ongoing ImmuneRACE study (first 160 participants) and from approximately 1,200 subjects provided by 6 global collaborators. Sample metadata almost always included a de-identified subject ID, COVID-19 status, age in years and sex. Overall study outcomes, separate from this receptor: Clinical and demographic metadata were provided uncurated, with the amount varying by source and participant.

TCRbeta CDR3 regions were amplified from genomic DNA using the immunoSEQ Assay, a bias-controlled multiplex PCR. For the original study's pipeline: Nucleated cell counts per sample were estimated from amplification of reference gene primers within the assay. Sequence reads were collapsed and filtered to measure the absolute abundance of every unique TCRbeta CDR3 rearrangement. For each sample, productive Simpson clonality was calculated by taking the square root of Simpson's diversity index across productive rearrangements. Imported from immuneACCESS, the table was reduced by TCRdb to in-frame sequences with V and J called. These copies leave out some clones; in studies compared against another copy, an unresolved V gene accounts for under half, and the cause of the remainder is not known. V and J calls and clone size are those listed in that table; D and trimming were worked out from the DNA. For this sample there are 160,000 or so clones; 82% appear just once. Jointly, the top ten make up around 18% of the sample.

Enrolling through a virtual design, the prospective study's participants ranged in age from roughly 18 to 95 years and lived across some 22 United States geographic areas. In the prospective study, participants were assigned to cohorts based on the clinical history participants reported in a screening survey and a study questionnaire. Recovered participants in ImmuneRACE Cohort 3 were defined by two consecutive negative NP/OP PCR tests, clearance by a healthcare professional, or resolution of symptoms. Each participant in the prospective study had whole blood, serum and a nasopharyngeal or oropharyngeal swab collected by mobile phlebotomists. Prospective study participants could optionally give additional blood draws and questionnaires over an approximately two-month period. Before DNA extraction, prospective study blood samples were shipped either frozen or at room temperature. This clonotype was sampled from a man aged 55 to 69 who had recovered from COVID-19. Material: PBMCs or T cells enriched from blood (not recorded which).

CDR3 sequence: CSGQGNTGELFF. The base sequence is TGCAGCGGGCAGGGGAACACCGGGGAGCTGTTTTTT. The chain uses TRBV29-1 and TRBJ2-2; the D region possibly corresponds to TRBD1 (5 bases align). Via the germline V gene, CDR1 is SQVTM and CDR2 ANQGSEA. Reading from cysteine to phenylalanine, the CDR3 counts 12 amino acids. Kept here is only the CDR3 DNA, which spans 36 bases and is read in frame from base 1. V is clipped by 7 bases and J by 1 base, and the sequence between their germline boundaries is 7 bases long.